This entry lists 16 T cell receptor beta chains sequenced from one sample in a study of blood T cell repertoires in COVID-19. Some clones are missing from TCRdb's copy, which holds only in-frame ones; the method was immunoSEQ multiplex PCR. The data hold 50,000 to 65,000 clones, with roughly 74% observed a single time. Material for sequencing was peripheral blood. Receptor source: an elderly woman with acute or convalescent COVID-19.

The chain uses TRBV6-6 and TRBJ1-1; D possibly corresponds to TRBD1 (6 bases). The CDR3 runs to 14 residues. Germline V gene data show CDR1 as MNHNY and CDR2 as SVGAGI (reference sequence). Between the trimmed V and J ends, which lost 10 bases and 0 bases, there was a span of 15 bases. As DNA, the CDR3 is TGTGCCACCCGGATGGACAGCGTGAACACTGAAGCTTTCTTT. As protein: CATRMDSVNTEAFF.

This clone came up many times. The genes are TRBV5-4 and TRBJ2-3; weak D call: TRBD2 (5 bases). Germline V gene data show CDR1 as SGHNT and CDR2 as YYREEE (reference sequence). The CDR3 sequence is 18 residues long. The V end lost 1 base, the J end lost 0 bases, and 18 bases lay between the germline ends. The CDR3 spells CASSLFGGVRTSTDTQYF. In nucleotides, the CDR3 is TGTGCCAGCAGCTTGTTCGGTGGTGTGCGGACTAGCACAGATACGCAGTATTTT.

This clone was counted only a few times. CDR3 protein: CASSLLGTEGSVYGYTF. DNA of the CDR3: TGTGCCAGCAGCTTGTTAGGAACAGAGGGTTCTGTCTATGGCTACACCTTC. J is TRBJ1-2 and V is TRBV5-6; D not certain. V was trimmed by 1 base and J by 4 bases, leaving 20 bases between them. The CDR3 totals 17 residues. Germline V lookup: CDR1 SGHDT, CDR2 YYEEEE.

This clone was seen just once. V gene TRBV5-1 combines with J gene TRBJ2-7, with D tentatively TRBD1 (6 bases). The V end lost 6 bases, the J end lost 6 bases, and 16 bases lay between the germline ends. The CDR3 is 13 amino acids. Per germline, CDR1 SGHRS and CDR2 YFSETQ. CDR3 DNA: TGCGCCAGCACTTGGGACACCACGAGCGAGCAGTACTTC. This gives the protein CASTWDTTSEQYF. Filled out from reference TRBV5-1 and TRBJ2-7, the complete variable domain reads KAGVTQTPRYLIKTRGQQVTLSCSPISGHRSVSWYQQTPGQGLQFLFEYFSETQRNKGNFPGRFSGRQFSNSRSEMNVSTLELGDSALYLCASTWDTTSEQYFGPGTRLTVT.

The J gene is TRBJ2-1, the V gene TRBV27; 10 bases are a match to TRBD2. Losses at the gene ends were 5 bases for V and 5 bases for J; bases not matched to a gene: 9. There are 16 residues in the CDR3. Germline CDR1 MNHEY, CDR2 SMNVEV (reference sequence). CDR3 nucleotides: TGTGCCAGCAGTAAAGTAGCGGGAGGCCCAGACAATGAGCAGTTCTTC. This encodes CASSKVAGGPDNEQFF.

This clone came up a few times. This sequence joins TRBV5-4 and TRBJ2-6; D may be TRBD1 (5 bases). V shed 0 bases and J shed 5 bases, with 12 bases lying between them. Germline CDR1 SGHNT, CDR2 YYREEE (reference sequence). The CDR3 runs to 16 residues. The CDR3 bases are TGTGCCAGCAGCTTGGTAGGGGATATGAGGGCCAACGTCCTGACTTTC. It translates to CASSLVGDMRANVLTF.

The J gene is TRBJ1-4, the V gene TRBV30; no reliable D call. This CDR3 comprises 15 residues. Per germline, CDR1 GTSNPN and CDR2 SVGIG (reference sequence). The V end was cut by 3 bases, the J end by 4 bases, with 15 bases between. CDR3 residues: CAWRKTGLGNEKLFF. CDR3 in DNA: TGTGCCTGGAGGAAAACGGGATTGGGTAATGAAAAACTGTTTTTT.

This sequence joins TRBV27 and TRBJ2-2; 9 bases align to TRBD1. This CDR3 contains 16 residues. CDR1 and CDR2 from the germline V gene are MNHEY and SMNVEV (reference sequence). V dropped 6 bases and J dropped 4; count of bases not matched to a gene: 9. This CDR3 reads CASRGDGTGTTGELFF. CDR3 DNA: TGTGCCAGCAGAGGGGACGGGACAGGGACCACCGGGGAGCTGTTTTTT.

This chain links TRBV11-3 with TRBJ2-2, with TRBD1 as a possible D gene (5 bases). Trimming left V 5 bases short and J 1 base short, with 17 bases between. The CDR3 is made up of 17 amino acids. Germline lookup yields CDR1 SGHNT and CDR2 YENEEA. CDR3 nucleotides: TGTGCCAGCAGCCCCAGGTTGGGGCGCGGGAACACCGGGGAGCTGTTTTTT. The encoded protein is CASSPRLGRGNTGELFF.

This chain joins TRBV30 and TRBJ2-1; 10 positions agree with TRBD2. Germline V gene data show CDR1 as GTSNPN and CDR2 as SVGIG (reference sequence). CDR3 length: 14 amino acids. J lost 3 bases, V lost 5 bases, and 4 bases had no gene match. The CDR3 loop is CAWSSSGSYNEQFF. The CDR3 coding sequence is TGTGCCTGGTCCTCTAGCGGGAGCTACAATGAGCAGTTCTTC.

This clone was counted a single time. This chain links TRBV5-6 with TRBJ2-2; 11 nucleotides match TRBD2. The CDR3 has 16 amino acids. V trimming: 4 bases; J trimming: 3 bases; junction bases outside the gene matches: 5. Looked up from germline, CDR1 is SGHDT and CDR2 is YYEEEE. The CDR3, as DNA: TGTGCCAGCAGCGGATGGACTAGCGGGTACACCGGGGAGCTGTTTTTT. It codes for CASSGWTSGYTGELFF.

V is TRBV28 and J is TRBJ2-3; D perhaps matches TRBD1 (5 bases). CDR1 and CDR2 from the germline V gene are MDHEN and SYDVKM. V was trimmed by 5 bases and J by 1 base, leaving 7 bases between them. The CDR3 runs 13 residues. The CDR3 region has the DNA TGTGCCAGCAGTCAAGGGGGCACAGATACGCAGTATTTT. It specifies CASSQGGTDTQYF. Together with reference TRBV28 and TRBJ2-3, the CDR3 gives the full variable domain: DVKVTQSSRYLVKRTGEKVFLECVQDMDHENMFWYRQDPGLGLRLIYFSYDVKMKEKGDIPEGYSVSREKKERFSLILESASTNQTSMYLCASSQGGTDTQYFGPGTRLTVL.

The chain recombines TRBV6-4 with TRBJ2-2, with a tentative D call TRBD1 (7 bases). V was clipped by 0 bases and J by 7 bases, with 12 bases between them. CDR1 and CDR2 from the germline V gene are MRHNA and SNTAGT. This CDR3 has 15 residues. The CDR3 region has the DNA TGTGCCAGCAGTGACTCGCAGGGGGAGGACGGGGAGCTGTTTTTT. Translated, it gives CASSDSQGEDGELFF.

The rearrangement uses TRBV5-6 and TRBJ2-7; perhaps TRBD2 as D (5 bases). Trimming removed 0 bases at V and 3 bases at J, with 13 bases between. This CDR3 is 15 amino acids long. Germline V lookup: CDR1 SGHDT, CDR2 YYEEEE. CDR3 protein: CASSLDASGFYEQYF. CDR3 nucleotide sequence: TGTGCCAGCAGCTTGGACGCCTCGGGGTTCTACGAGCAGTACTTC. The full variable domain, completed using reference TRBV5-6 and TRBJ2-7, is DAGVTQSPTHLIKTRGQQVTLRCSPKSGHDTVSWYQQALGQGPQFIFQYYEEEERQRGNFPDRFSGHQFPNYSSELNVNALLLGDSALYLCASSLDASGFYEQYFGPGTRLTVT.

This clone appeared a single time. V usage is TRBV7-9 and J usage is TRBJ2-3; tentative D call: TRBD1 (5 bases). The germline V gene has CDR1 SEHNR and CDR2 FQNEAQ (reference sequence). Trimming left V 1 base short and J 3 bases short, with 14 bases between. The CDR3 extends over 16 amino acids. Here the CDR3 reads CASSLGSGRVTDTQYF. The CDR3 DNA follows: TGTGCCAGCAGCTTAGGATCGGGCAGGGTAACAGATACGCAGTATTTT.

The chain uses TRBV4-3 and TRBJ2-7; 7 nucleotides agree with TRBD1. The V and J ends lost 5 bases and 3 bases, in that order; junction bases with no gene match: 7. The germline gives CDR1 LGHNA, CDR2 YSLEER. This CDR3 has 14 amino acids. CDR3 DNA sequence: TGCGCCAGCAGCACCCGGACAGGTTACTACGAGCAGTACTTC. Its protein is CASSTRTGYYEQYF.